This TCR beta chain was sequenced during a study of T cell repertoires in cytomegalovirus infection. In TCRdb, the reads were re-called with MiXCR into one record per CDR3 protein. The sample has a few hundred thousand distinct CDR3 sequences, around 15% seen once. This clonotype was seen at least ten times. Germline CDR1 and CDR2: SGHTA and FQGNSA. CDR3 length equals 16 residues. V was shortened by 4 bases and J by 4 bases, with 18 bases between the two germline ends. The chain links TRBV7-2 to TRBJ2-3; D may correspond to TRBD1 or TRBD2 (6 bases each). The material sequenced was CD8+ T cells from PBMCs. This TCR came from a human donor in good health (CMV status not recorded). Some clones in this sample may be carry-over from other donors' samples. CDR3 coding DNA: TGTGCCAGCAGCTCGACTCCGGGGGCAGCGTCAGATACGCAGTATTTT. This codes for CASSSTPGAASDTQYF. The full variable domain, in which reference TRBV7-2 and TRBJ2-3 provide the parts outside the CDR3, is GAGVSQSPSNKVTEKGKDVELRCDPISGHTALYWYRQSLGQGLEFLIYFQGNSAPDKSGLPSDRFSAERTGGSVSTLTIQRTQQEDSAVYLCASSSTPGAASDTQYFGPGTRLTVL.